This TCR beta chain was retrieved from a study of response to subunit inactivated influenza vaccine. TCRdb reanalysed the RT-PCR reads using MiXCR and keeps one entry per CDR3 protein. The repertoire holds about 500,000 distinct CDR3 sequences, 16% seen once, with approximately 3% in the top ten. This CDR3 comprises 12 residues. Germline V gene sequence: CDR1 DFQATT, CDR2 SNEGSKA (reference sequence). Trimming cost V 6 bases and J 2 bases, with 10 bases left between them. The V and J genes are TRBV20-1 and TRBJ2-5; D remains ambiguous. This TCR derives from a man between 50 and 70 years old who received an inactivated influenza vaccine. This sample comprised CD4+ T cells sorted from PBMCs, obtained around 2 years after vaccination. The CDR3 loop is CSAKDLQETQYF. In DNA form, the CDR3 reads TGCAGTGCCAAGGACCTTCAAGAGACCCAGTACTTC.